These 8 T cell receptor beta chains originate from one sample sequenced in a study of patients and donors after allogeneic stem cell transplantation. TCRdb used MiXCR to reprocess the RT-PCR reads, holding one entry per CDR3 protein. The sample shows hundreds of thousands of distinct CDR3 sequences, 16% of them seen only once. Input material: blood, either unsorted or a sorted T cell fraction (not recorded which). The receptors originated from a human donor who was either an allogeneic HSCT recipient or a stem cell or donor lymphocyte infusion donor (not recorded which). It is not recorded whose cells these are; they may come from a transplant donor.

The sample holds many counts of this clonotype. For the CDR3, the DNA is TGTGCCAGCAGCTTGGGACTAGCGGCAAGCACAGATACGCAGTATTTT. This sequence encodes CASSLGLAASTDTQYF. The genes are TRBV11-3 and TRBJ2-3, with TRBD2 matching 11 bases. The CDR3 totals 16 residues. Germline assignment: CDR1 SGHNT and CDR2 YENEEA. Trimming at V came to 3 bases and at J to 0 bases, leaving 2 bases not matched to a gene.

The chain links TRBV6-1 to TRBJ1-6; TRBD1 matches at 9 bases. The length of the CDR3 is 15 residues. Per germline, CDR1 MNHNS and CDR2 SASEGT. J was trimmed by 8 bases and V by 4 bases; bases with no gene match: 6. CDR3 DNA sequence: TGTGCCAGCAGTGTCCGGGACAGGGTGGATTCACCCCTCCACTTT. It codes for CASSVRDRVDSPLHF.

The chain recombines TRBV3-1 with TRBJ1-1; possibly TRBD1 for D (6 bases). V lost 1 base and J lost 6, with 18 bases in between. The CDR3 is 16 amino acids. Germline V gives CDR1 LGHDT, CDR2 YNNKEL (reference sequence). CDR3 amino acids: CASSQASPGGSAEAFF. The CDR3, as DNA: TGTGCCAGCAGCCAAGCCTCACCTGGGGGCAGCGCTGAAGCTTTCTTT.

This clonotype has ten or more counts. The CDR3 DNA is TGCGCCAGCAGCCTCACCGGAGGGGGAAACACCGGGGAGCTGTTTTTT. Residues: CASSLTGGGNTGELFF. The chain carries TRBV5-1 and TRBJ2-2; D may be TRBD1 or TRBD2 (6 bases each). The CDR3 is 16 residues long. The germline CDR1 and CDR2 sequences are SGHRS and YFSETQ. V gave up 4 bases and J gave up 2 bases, with 15 bases separating them.

This clonotype was detected ten times or more. The chain carries TRBV5-5 and TRBJ1-2, with a possible D match to TRBD1 (6 bases). Germline values: CDR1 SGHKS, CDR2 YYEKEE (reference sequence). The CDR3 length is 14 residues. V was trimmed by 1 base and J by 2 bases, leaving 9 bases between them. The CDR3 protein is CASSLTDSNYGYTF. The CDR3 DNA reads TGTGCCAGCAGCTTGACGGACAGCAACTATGGCTACACCTTC.

This clonotype was seen a handful of times. This chain uses TRBV9 with TRBJ2-7; no clear D. Trimming took 1 base from V and 6 from J, leaving 11 bases between them. CDR3 length: 13 amino acids. In germline, CDR1 is SGDLS, CDR2 YYNGEE. The CDR3 reads CASSVINGAEQYF. In nucleotides, the CDR3 is TGTGCCAGCAGCGTAATAAACGGAGCCGAGCAGTACTTC.

This clonotype was detected many times. This chain links TRBV29-1 with TRBJ2-5; D not certain. Trimming left V 4 bases short and J 5 bases short, with 11 bases between. This CDR3 is built from 12 residues. Germline V CDR1 and CDR2: SQVTM, ANQGSEA. In nucleotides, the CDR3 is TGCAGCGTTGGGGCTGCAACTGAGACCCAGTACTTC. It codes for CSVGAATETQYF.

This clonotype was seen once. The chain has TRBV5-6 and TRBJ1-2, with 8 nucleotides matching TRBD1. Trimming cost V 4 bases and J 8 bases; bases outside gene matches: 19. CDR1 is SGHDT, CDR2 YYEEEE, per germline. This CDR3 has 17 residues. The CDR3 region has the DNA TGTGCCAGCAGCAGACAACCCGGACAGGGCCTAGGAAGAGGCTACACCTTC. Encoded protein: CASSRQPGQGLGRGYTF.